These 32 T cell receptor beta chains were all obtained from the same sample, sequenced in a study of T cell clonality in common variable immunodeficiency. General study results and limits: Reportedly, TCR beta sequences from common variable immunodeficiency showed fewer deletions and N-nucleotide insertions.

The antigens these receptors bind are not known. The repertoire was sequenced with immunoSEQ multiplex PCR; TCRdb's copy has only in-frame clones and lacks some. The repertoire consists of 25,000 to 30,000 clones, none detected only once. The sequenced material came from peripheral blood mononuclear cells. These receptors were collected from a human donor with common variable immunodeficiency.

This clone was detected many times. The read is 3 residues too short to cover the CDR3 end, so that end is filled in from the germline J gene. The chain joins TRBV18 to TRBJ2-5; 7 nucleotides match TRBD2. Trimming removed 2 bases from V and 7 bases from J; junction bases left unmatched: 4. CDR1 is KGHSH, CDR2 LQKENI, per germline. The CDR3 spans 13 residues. The CDR3 spells CASSPNRGRTQYF. Incomplete CDR3 DNA: TGTGCCAGCTCACCAAACCGCGGGAGGACC. The whole variable domain, remainder taken from reference TRBV18 and TRBJ2-5, is NAGVMQNPRHLVRRRGQEARLRCSPMKGHSHVYWYRQLPEEGLKFMVYLQKENIIDESGMPKERFSAEFPKEGPSILRIQQVVRGDSAAYFCASSPNRGRTQYFGPGTRLLVL.

The table lists this clone with many counts. The read ends 3 residues before the CDR3 terminus; that terminus is restored from the germline J gene. The chain combines TRBV6-1 with TRBJ2-7; 7 bases are shared with TRBD1. Trimming took 0 bases from V and 5 from J; bases not matched to a gene: 7. The length of the CDR3 is 15 residues. Germline CDR1 is MNHNS and CDR2 is SASEGT. CDR3 bases read: TGTGCCAGCAGTGAAGCCTACCTCCAGGGGGACGAG. This gives the protein CASSEAYLQGDE. The CDR3, in full, reads CASSEAYLQGDEQYF.

As for this clone: The CDR3 end lies 3 residues beyond the end of the read and is filled in from the germline J gene. The chain links TRBV20-1 to TRBJ1-2; 7 nucleotides agree with TRBD1. Germline V gene data show CDR1 as DFQATT and CDR2 as SNEGSKA (reference sequence). The CDR3 totals 14 residues. The sequenced part of the CDR3 DNA is TGCAGTGCTAGAAGCCCTGGACAGGTCGTCGGC. The encoded protein is CSARSPGQVVG. The entire CDR3 protein reads CSARSPGQVVGYTF.

Worth noting for this clone: The CDR3 goes on 3 residues after the read ends, and that part is filled in from the germline J gene. The chain has TRBV30 and TRBJ2-7, with D possibly being TRBD2 (6 bases). Germline CDR1 reads GTSNPN; CDR2 reads SVGIG (reference sequence). V lost 4 bases, J lost 6 bases, and 19 bases lay in between. The CDR3 runs 14 residues. The CDR3 loop is CAWKRSNLEGEQYF. The sequenced CDR3 bases are TGTGCCTGGAAACGGTCCAACCTGGAGGGCGAG.

This clone occurred many times. The read gets to within 3 residues of the CDR3 end, and the germline J gene fills in the rest. The chain couples TRBV7-9 to TRBJ2-3; D not resolved. Per germline, CDR1 SEHNR and CDR2 FQNEAQ (reference sequence). Trimming cost V 7 bases and J 2 bases, with 7 bases left between them. The CDR3 is 12 residues long. CDR3 region: CASNINTDTQYF. The CDR3 DNA, read in part, is TGTGCCAGCAACATAAACACAGATACG. Together with reference TRBV7-9 and TRBJ2-3, the CDR3 gives the full variable domain: DTGVSQNPRHKITKRGQNVTFRCDPISEHNRLYWYRQTLGQGPEFLTYFQNEAQLEKSRLLSDRFSAERPKGSFSTLEIQRTEQGDSAMYLCASNINTDTQYFGPGTRLTVL.

The part of the CDR3 DNA that was read is TGTGCCAGCAGCCCGCAGGTTTCCTCTGGAAACACC. This codes for CASSPQVSSGNT. The whole CDR3 is CASSPQVSSGNTIYF. J is TRBJ1-3 and V is TRBV7-9; no reliable D call. The read is 3 residues too short to cover the CDR3 end, so that end is filled in from the germline J gene. Trimming took 5 bases from V and 0 from J, leaving 11 bases between them. Germline V gene data show CDR1 as SEHNR and CDR2 as FQNEAQ (reference sequence). The CDR3 length is 15 residues.

This clone showed up many times. The CDR3 end is not reached by the read, which stops 3 residues before it; the germline J gene fills it in. The J gene is TRBJ2-3, the V gene TRBV5-1; TRBD1 aligns across 8 bases. This CDR3 spans 15 amino acids. CDR1 SGHRS and CDR2 YFSETQ come from the germline V gene. Unmatched junction bases numbered 4, after V lost 1 base and J lost 3 bases. Here the CDR3 reads CASSLQGAKTDTQYF. The CDR3 DNA, read in part, is TGCGCCAGCAGCTTGCAGGGGGCGAAGACAGATACG.

This clone was recorded at least ten times. The CDR3 is cut off 3 residues early in the read; its end comes from the germline J gene. V is TRBV19 and J is TRBJ1-1; D may be TRBD1 (5 bases). The germline V gene has CDR1 LNHDA and CDR2 SQIVND (reference sequence). This CDR3 is built from 13 residues. Trimming took 5 bases from V and 0 from J, leaving 7 bases between them. Partial CDR3 DNA: TGTGCCAGTAGTCTGACAGTGAACACTGAA. Its translation: CASSLTVNTE. The full-length CDR3 reads as CASSLTVNTEAFF.

This clone was observed a few times. From the germline J gene comes the end of the CDR3, since the read stops 3 residues before it. The chain employs TRBV2 and TRBJ1-2; TRBD1 agrees at 8 bases. CDR1 SNHLY and CDR2 FYNNEI come from the germline V gene. This CDR3 has 16 amino acids. V shed 6 bases and J 2 bases; nucleotides not matched to a gene: 11. CDR3 sequence reads: CASSGRGGQENYGYTF. The covered CDR3 bases are TGTGCCAGCAGCGGGCGGGGGGGACAGGAAAACTATGGC.

This clone was observed at least ten times. The sequence runs out 3 residues before the end of the CDR3; the remainder is reconstructed from the germline J gene. J is TRBJ2-1 and V is TRBV11-2, with TRBD2 matching over 7 bases. The CDR3 sequence is 15 residues long. The V gene end was trimmed by 3 bases and the J gene end by 6 bases; junction bases not matched to a gene: 8. Germline CDR1 reads SGHAT; CDR2 reads FQNNGV. CDR3 DNA (partial): TGTGCCAGCAGCTTGGAAAGGACTAGTCTCAATGAG. This gives the protein CASSLERTSLNE. The CDR3 reads in full as CASSLERTSLNEQFF.

Concerning this clone: The CDR3 end is not reached by the read, which stops 3 residues before it; the germline J gene fills it in. The chain joins TRBV4-2 to TRBJ2-7, with 8 bases fitting TRBD1. Germline CDR1 reads LGHNA; CDR2 reads YNFKEQ. There are 15 residues in the CDR3. V trimming: 4 bases; J trimming: 3 bases; junction bases outside the gene matches: 8. The CDR3 is CASSLVWDRLYEQYF. The sequenced part of the CDR3 DNA is TGTGCCAGCAGCCTAGTGTGGGACAGGCTCTACGAG.

In this sample, this clone turned up many times. The CDR3 is cut off 3 residues early in the read; its end comes from the germline J gene. This rearrangement joins TRBV7-3 to TRBJ1-1; the match to TRBD1 covers 7 bases. V lost 0 bases to trimming and J lost 2 bases; unmatched junction nucleotides: 6. Germline values: CDR1 SGHTA, CDR2 FQGTGA. This CDR3 region has 16 residues. The CDR3 is CASSLTRAGGNTEAFF. CDR3 DNA, as far as it was read: TGTGCCAGCAGCTTAACGCGCGCAGGGGGTAACACTGAA.

In this sample, this clone turned up many times. From the germline J gene comes the end of the CDR3, since the read stops 3 residues before it. This chain uses TRBV5-1 with TRBJ2-1; D call uncertain. This CDR3 region has 16 residues. Germline V gene data show CDR1 as SGHRS and CDR2 as YFSETQ. V was pared by 4 bases and J by 0 bases, with 14 bases between. The covered CDR3 bases are TGCGCCAGCAGCCCCAGTGAGGCTAGCTCCTACAATGAG. This translates into CASSPSEASSYNE. From start to end, the CDR3 is CASSPSEASSYNEQFF.

This clone was observed a handful of times. The read terminates 3 residues before the CDR3 end, so the remaining end is supplied by the germline J gene. The chain has TRBV20-1 and TRBJ1-5; D is unclear. Between the trimmed V and J ends, which lost 2 bases and 5 bases, there was a span of 7 bases. The CDR3 length is 12 residues. From germline, CDR1 is DFQATT and CDR2 SNEGSKA (reference sequence). CDR3 bases read: TGCAGTGCTAGAAAAGAGGATCAGCCC. This codes for CSARKEDQP. The entire CDR3 is CSARKEDQPQHF.

Points on this clone: The read ends 3 residues shy of where the CDR3 ends; the end is completed using the germline J gene. V is TRBV2 and J is TRBJ1-5, with D possibly being TRBD1 (6 bases). In germline, CDR1 is SNHLY, CDR2 FYNNEI. The V end was cut by 4 bases, the J end by 6 bases, with 13 bases between. The CDR3 is made up of 14 amino acids. CDR3 DNA (partial): TGTGCCAGCAGTGTATCTGGGGGCGGTCAGCCC. It specifies CASSVSGGGQP. The entire CDR3 protein is CASSVSGGGQPQHF.

Details on this clone: Read coverage stops 3 residues before the CDR3 terminus; the germline J gene supplies the remainder. This chain connects TRBV7-9 to TRBJ2-1, with a tentative D call TRBD2 (6 bases). CDR3 size: 13 residues. Trimming cost V 4 bases and J 8 bases, with 12 bases left between them. Per germline, CDR1 SEHNR and CDR2 FQNEAQ (reference sequence). CDR3 bases read: TGTGCCAGCAGCTGGGGGGATTTTGATGAG. Translated: CASSWGDFDE. The complete CDR3 sequence is CASSWGDFDEQFF.

A remark on this clone: The read falls 3 residues short of the CDR3 end, and the missing part is taken from the germline J gene. The V call is TRBV23-1, the J call TRBJ2-7; 14 bases line up with TRBD2. Being an ORF, TRBV23-1 has a function that is uncertain. V shed 0 bases and J 6 bases; nucleotides not matched to a gene: 7. CDR3 length: 17 amino acids. CDR3 loop: CASSQSPTSGRVSEQYF. CDR3 bases read: TGCGCCAGCAGTCAATCCCCGACTAGCGGGAGGGTATCCGAG.

This clone has at least ten counts. The read comes to an end 3 residues before the CDR3 does, leaving the germline J gene to fill in the end. This chain uses TRBV13 with TRBJ2-4; TRBD1 agrees at 7 bases. CDR1 is PRHDT and CDR2 is FYEKMQ in the germline V gene (reference sequence). The CDR3 contains 12 residues. Trimming at V came to 5 bases and at J to 7 bases, leaving 2 bases not matched to a gene. Incomplete CDR3 DNA: TGTGCCAGCAGCCCGGGACAGAACATT. It specifies CASSPGQNI. The whole CDR3 sequence is CASSPGQNIQYF. The complete variable domain, with remaining parts taken from reference TRBV13 and TRBJ2-4, reads AAGVIQSPRHLIKEKRETATLKCYPIPRHDTVYWYQQGPGQDPQFLISFYEKMQSDKGSIPDRFSAQQFSDYHSELNMSSLELGDSALYFCASSPGQNIQYFGAGTRLSVL.

In this sample, this clone turned up a few times. The observed sequence ends 3 residues before the CDR3 terminus, with the missing tail filled in from the germline J gene. V and J are TRBV5-1 and TRBJ2-4; D is unclear. Trimming removed 0 bases at V and 5 bases at J, with 12 bases between. The CDR3 spans 15 residues. Germline assignment: CDR1 SGHRS and CDR2 YFSETQ. This CDR3 is CASSLGGGPQNIQYF. The covered CDR3 bases are TGCGCCAGCAGCTTGGGAGGTGGGCCCCAAAACATT.

This clone was observed at least ten times. The read falls 3 residues short of the CDR3 end, and the missing part is taken from the germline J gene. This rearrangement joins TRBV20-1 to TRBJ1-4; D is undetermined. V was trimmed by 6 bases and J by 8 bases, leaving 19 bases between them. CDR1 is DFQATT, CDR2 SNEGSKA, per germline (reference sequence). CDR3 length equals 14 residues. This chain's CDR3 is CSAIATGRGEKLFF. CDR3 DNA (partial): TGCAGTGCCATTGCGACGGGGAGAGGAGAAAAA.

This clone was recorded at least ten times. The sequenced fragment ends 3 residues before the CDR3 boundary, so the rest is inferred from the germline J gene. V gene TRBV7-2 combines with J gene TRBJ2-1, with 7 bases lining up with TRBD2. This CDR3 region has 15 residues. Germline V gene data show CDR1 as SGHTA and CDR2 as FQGNSA. Losses at the gene ends were 5 bases for V and 7 bases for J; bases not matched to a gene: 11. The CDR3 bases that were read are TGTGCCAGCAGCCCAGAGACTAGCCCGGGGAATGAG. Translation: CASSPETSPGNE. The full-length CDR3 reads as CASSPETSPGNEQFF.

This clone was seen repeatedly, ten times or more. The read falls 3 residues short of the CDR3 end, and the missing part is taken from the germline J gene. V usage is TRBV6-1 and J usage is TRBJ1-3; D uncertain. Trimming took off 3 bases at V and 1 base at J, with 10 bases between the two ends. The CDR3 covers 15 residues. Germline V gene lookup returns CDR1 MNHNS and CDR2 SASEGT. Incomplete CDR3 DNA: TGTGCCAGCAGTGAGTATGTAACATCTGGAAACACC. This codes for CASSEYVTSGNT. The CDR3 in full is CASSEYVTSGNTIYF.

This clone has only a few counts. From the germline J gene comes the end of the CDR3, since the read stops 3 residues before it. This chain connects TRBV2 to TRBJ2-3, with D perhaps TRBD1 (6 bases). Trimming took 7 bases from V and 6 from J, leaving 26 bases between them. The CDR3 is made up of 17 amino acids. The germline gives CDR1 SNHLY, CDR2 FYNNEI. The DNA read from the CDR3 is TGTGCCAGCACCACGCTGGGGGTTGGGGGCCATGGGGATACG. As protein: CASTTLGVGGHGDT. The full CDR3 reads CASTTLGVGGHGDTQYF. Drawing the rest from reference TRBV2 and TRBJ2-3, the complete variable domain is EPEVTQTPSHQVTQMGQEVILRCVPISNHLYFYWYRQILGQKVEFLVSFYNNEISEKSEIFDDQFSVERPDGSNFTLKIRSTKLEDSAMYFCASTTLGVGGHGDTQYFGPGTRLTVL.

This clone was recorded many times. The read comes to an end 3 residues before the CDR3 does, leaving the germline J gene to fill in the end. V usage is TRBV7-9 and J usage is TRBJ2-5; D might be TRBD1 (6 bases). Deletions cut 2 bases from V and 5 bases from J, with 12 bases between. The CDR3 runs to 14 residues. Looked up from germline, CDR1 is SEHNR and CDR2 is FQNEAQ (reference sequence). Here the CDR3 reads CASSLSQGLETQYF. The sequenced part of the CDR3 DNA is TGTGCCAGCAGCTTATCTCAGGGGCTTGAGACC.

This clone was observed a few times. The read ends 3 residues shy of where the CDR3 ends; the end is completed using the germline J gene. The genes are TRBV7-9 and TRBJ1-2, with 9 bases that match TRBD1. Germline V gene lookup returns CDR1 SEHNR and CDR2 FQNEAQ (reference sequence). The CDR3 extends over 13 amino acids. V was clipped by 10 bases and J by 4 bases; unmatched bases: 7. This CDR3 reads CATTGGASYGYTF. The CDR3 DNA, read in part, is TGTGCCACTACAGGGGGCGCCTCCTATGGC.

This clone has a count of ten or more. The sequence runs out 3 residues before the end of the CDR3; the remainder is reconstructed from the germline J gene. The chain combines TRBV10-1 with TRBJ2-5, with 7 bases identical to TRBD1. V was pared by 6 bases and J by 5 bases, with 12 bases of the junction left unmatched. CDR1 is WNHNN and CDR2 is SYGVQD in the germline V gene (reference sequence). This CDR3 contains 15 residues. The CDR3 bases that were read are TGCGCCAGCAGCCGTGTGACAGGGTCTGTGGAGACC. Residues: CASSRVTGSVET. The whole CDR3 sequence is CASSRVTGSVETQYF.

This clone was detected a few times. Read coverage stops 3 residues before the CDR3 terminus; the germline J gene supplies the remainder. This rearrangement joins TRBV20-1 to TRBJ2-5; D ambiguous. Trimming pared 0 bases from V and 0 bases from J, leaving 11 bases between. Germline V gene data show CDR1 as DFQATT and CDR2 as SNEGSKA (reference sequence). The CDR3 contains 15 residues. The covered CDR3 bases are TGCAGTGCTAGAGACTACAGTCAGTACCAAGAGACC. Its translation: CSARDYSQYQET. The CDR3 in its entirety is CSARDYSQYQETQYF.

There are many counts of this clone. The read is 3 residues too short to cover the CDR3 end, so that end is filled in from the germline J gene. The chain uses TRBV2 and TRBJ1-6, with D maybe TRBD1 (6 bases). The germline CDR1 and CDR2 sequences are SNHLY and FYNNEI. V gave up 5 bases and J gave up 5 bases, with 10 bases separating them. CDR3 length equals 14 residues. The covered CDR3 bases are TGTGCCAGCAGTCAGGACAGCAATAATTCACCC. Amino acid sequence: CASSQDSNNSP. The whole CDR3 sequence reads CASSQDSNNSPLHF.

This clone was seen at least ten times. The read finishes 3 residues shy of the CDR3 end, and the germline J gene is used to complete it. This chain links TRBV7-3 with TRBJ1-1; unclear D gene. V gave up 5 bases and J gave up 0 bases, with 7 bases separating them. The length of the CDR3 is 13 residues. Germline V gene sequence: CDR1 SGHTA, CDR2 FQGTGA. The CDR3 is CASSPSVNTEAFF. Incomplete CDR3 DNA: TGTGCCAGCAGCCCCAGCGTGAACACTGAA. Based on the CDR3 plus reference TRBV7-3 and TRBJ1-1, the full variable domain is GAGVSQTPSNKVTEKGKYVELRCDPISGHTALYWYRQSLGQGPEFLIYFQGTGAADDSGLPNDRFFAVRPEGSVSTLKIQRTERGDSAVYLCASSPSVNTEAFFGQGTRLTVV.

The sample holds many counts of this clone. The read terminates 3 residues ahead of where the CDR3 ends, so the germline J gene completes it. The chain couples TRBV10-1 to TRBJ2-3, with TRBD2 identical over 10 bases. Per the germline V gene, CDR1 is WNHNN and CDR2 is SYGVQD (reference sequence). The CDR3 loop spans 15 amino acids. The J segment lost 0 bases and the V segment lost 6 bases, leaving 3 bases of the junction unmatched. The CDR3: CASSPTSGSTDTQYF. Partial CDR3 DNA: TGCGCCAGCAGCCCGACTAGCGGGAGCACAGATACG.

Many counts were recorded for this clone. From the germline J gene comes the end of the CDR3, since the read stops 3 residues before it. The V and J genes are TRBV19 and TRBJ2-7; TRBD2 is a possible D gene (7 bases). The V end lost 7 bases, the J end lost 3 bases, and 19 bases lay between the germline ends. The CDR3 totals 15 residues. The germline gives CDR1 LNHDA, CDR2 SQIVND (reference sequence). The CDR3 is CASTPTGRGNYEQYF. Partial CDR3 DNA: TGTGCCAGTACCCCTACAGGGAGGGGGAACTACGAG.

This clone was detected only a few times. The read terminates 3 residues ahead of where the CDR3 ends, so the germline J gene completes it. The chain recombines TRBV5-1 with TRBJ2-5, with 14 bases fitting TRBD2. V was clipped by 1 base and J by 2 bases; unmatched bases: 7. The CDR3 extends over 18 amino acids. CDR1 and CDR2 from the germline V gene are SGHRS and YFSETQ. This CDR3 is CASSLMGLAGEVQETQYF. The sequenced CDR3 bases are TGCGCCAGCAGCTTGATGGGACTAGCGGGAGAGGTTCAAGAGACC.